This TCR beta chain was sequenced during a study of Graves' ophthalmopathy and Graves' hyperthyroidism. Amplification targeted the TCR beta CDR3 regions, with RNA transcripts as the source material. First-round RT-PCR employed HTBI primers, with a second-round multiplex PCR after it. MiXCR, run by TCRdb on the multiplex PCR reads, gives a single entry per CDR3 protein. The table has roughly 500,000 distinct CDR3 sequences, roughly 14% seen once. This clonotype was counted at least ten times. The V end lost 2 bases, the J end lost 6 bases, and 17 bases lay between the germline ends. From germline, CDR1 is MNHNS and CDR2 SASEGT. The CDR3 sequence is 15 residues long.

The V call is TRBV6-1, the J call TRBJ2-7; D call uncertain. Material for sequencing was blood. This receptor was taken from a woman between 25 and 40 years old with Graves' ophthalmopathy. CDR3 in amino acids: CASSELRARSGEQYF. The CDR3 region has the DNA TGTGCCAGCAGTGAATTAAGAGCCAGATCCGGCGAGCAGTACTTC.